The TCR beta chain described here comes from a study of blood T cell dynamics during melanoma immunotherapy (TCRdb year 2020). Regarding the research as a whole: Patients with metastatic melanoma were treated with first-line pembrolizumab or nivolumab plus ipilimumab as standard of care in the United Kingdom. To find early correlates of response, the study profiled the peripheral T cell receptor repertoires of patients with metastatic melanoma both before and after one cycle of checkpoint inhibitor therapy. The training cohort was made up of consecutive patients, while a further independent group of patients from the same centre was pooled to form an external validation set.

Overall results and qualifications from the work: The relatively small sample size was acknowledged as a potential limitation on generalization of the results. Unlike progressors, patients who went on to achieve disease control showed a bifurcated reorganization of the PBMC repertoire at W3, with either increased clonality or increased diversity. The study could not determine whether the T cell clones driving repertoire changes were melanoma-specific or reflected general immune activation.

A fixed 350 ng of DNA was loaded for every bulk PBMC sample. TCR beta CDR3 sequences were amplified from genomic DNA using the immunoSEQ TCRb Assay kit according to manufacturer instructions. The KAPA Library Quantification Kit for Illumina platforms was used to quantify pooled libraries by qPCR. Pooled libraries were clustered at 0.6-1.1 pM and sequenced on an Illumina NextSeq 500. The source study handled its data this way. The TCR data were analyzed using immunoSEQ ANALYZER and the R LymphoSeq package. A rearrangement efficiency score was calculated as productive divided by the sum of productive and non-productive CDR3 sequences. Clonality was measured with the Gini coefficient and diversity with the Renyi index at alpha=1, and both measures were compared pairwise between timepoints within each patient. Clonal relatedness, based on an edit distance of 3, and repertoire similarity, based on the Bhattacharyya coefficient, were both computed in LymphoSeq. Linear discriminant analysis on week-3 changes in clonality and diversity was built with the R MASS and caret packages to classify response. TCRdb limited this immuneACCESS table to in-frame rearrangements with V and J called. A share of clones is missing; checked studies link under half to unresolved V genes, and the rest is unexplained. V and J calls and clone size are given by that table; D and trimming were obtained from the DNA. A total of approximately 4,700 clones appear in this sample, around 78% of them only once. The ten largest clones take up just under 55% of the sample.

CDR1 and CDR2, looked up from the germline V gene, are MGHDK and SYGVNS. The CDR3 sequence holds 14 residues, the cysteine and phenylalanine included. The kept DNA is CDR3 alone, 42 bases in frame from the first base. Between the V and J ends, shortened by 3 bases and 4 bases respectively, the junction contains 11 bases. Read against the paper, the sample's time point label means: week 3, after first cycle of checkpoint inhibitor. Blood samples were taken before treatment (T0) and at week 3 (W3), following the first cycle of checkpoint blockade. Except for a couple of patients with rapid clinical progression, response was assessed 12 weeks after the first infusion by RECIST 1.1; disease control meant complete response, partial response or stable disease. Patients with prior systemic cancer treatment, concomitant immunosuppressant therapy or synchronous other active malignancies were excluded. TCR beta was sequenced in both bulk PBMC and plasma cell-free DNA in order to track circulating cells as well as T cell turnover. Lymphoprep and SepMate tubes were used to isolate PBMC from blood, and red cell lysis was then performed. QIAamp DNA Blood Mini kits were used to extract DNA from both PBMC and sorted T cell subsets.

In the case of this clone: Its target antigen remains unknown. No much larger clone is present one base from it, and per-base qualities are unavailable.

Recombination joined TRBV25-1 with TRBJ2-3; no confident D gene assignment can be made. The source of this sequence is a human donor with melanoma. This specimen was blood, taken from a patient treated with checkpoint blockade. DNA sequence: TGTGCCAGCAGTGATTCTTCATTCGCAGATACGCAGTATTTT. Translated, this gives CASSDSSFADTQYF.